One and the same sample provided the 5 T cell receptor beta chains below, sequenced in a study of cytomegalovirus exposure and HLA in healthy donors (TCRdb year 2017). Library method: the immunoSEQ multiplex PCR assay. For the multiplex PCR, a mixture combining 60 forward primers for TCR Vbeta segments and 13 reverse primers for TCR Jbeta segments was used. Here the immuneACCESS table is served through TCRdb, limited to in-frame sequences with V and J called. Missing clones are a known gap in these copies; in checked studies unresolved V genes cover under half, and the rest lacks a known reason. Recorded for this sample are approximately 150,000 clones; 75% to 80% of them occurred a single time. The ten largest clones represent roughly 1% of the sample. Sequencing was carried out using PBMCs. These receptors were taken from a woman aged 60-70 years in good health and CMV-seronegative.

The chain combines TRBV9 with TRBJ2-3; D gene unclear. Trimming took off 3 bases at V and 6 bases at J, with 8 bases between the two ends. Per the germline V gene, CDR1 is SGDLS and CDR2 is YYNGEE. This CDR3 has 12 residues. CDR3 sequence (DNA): TGTGCCAGCAGCGCCACATCGGATACGCAGTATTTT. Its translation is CASSATSDTQYF.

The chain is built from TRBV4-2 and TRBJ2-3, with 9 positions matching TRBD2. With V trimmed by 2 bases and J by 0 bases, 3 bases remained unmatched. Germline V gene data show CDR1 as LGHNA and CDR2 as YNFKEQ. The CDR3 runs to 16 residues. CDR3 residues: CASSQRAGGSTDTQYF. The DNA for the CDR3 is TGTGCCAGCAGCCAAAGGGCGGGGGGGAGCACAGATACGCAGTATTTT.

CDR3 in amino acids: CASSQGGHSYGYTF. The CDR3 nucleotides are TGCGCCAGCAGTCAGGGGGGACATAGCTATGGCTACACCTTC. The gene calls are TRBV10-2 and TRBJ1-2; TRBD1 matches at 7 bases. Trimming cost V 5 bases and J 4 bases; bases outside gene matches: 7. Germline values: CDR1 WSHSY, CDR2 SAAADI. The CDR3 contains 14 residues.

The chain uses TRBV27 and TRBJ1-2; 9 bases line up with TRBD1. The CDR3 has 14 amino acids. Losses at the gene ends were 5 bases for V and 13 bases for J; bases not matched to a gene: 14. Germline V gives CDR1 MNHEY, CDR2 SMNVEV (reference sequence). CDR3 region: CASSHLAGTGFPTF. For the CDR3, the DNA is TGTGCCAGCAGTCACCTCGCCGGGACAGGGTTCCCCACCTTC.

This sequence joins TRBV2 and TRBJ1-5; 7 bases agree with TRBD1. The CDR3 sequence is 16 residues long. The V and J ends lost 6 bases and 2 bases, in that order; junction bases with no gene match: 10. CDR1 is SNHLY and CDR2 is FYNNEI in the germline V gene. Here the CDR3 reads CASSNDREVGNQPQHF. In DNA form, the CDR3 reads TGTGCCAGCAGCAACGACAGGGAGGTGGGCAATCAGCCCCAGCATTTT.